This TCR beta chain derives from a study of blood T cell repertoires in COVID-19. Germline V CDR1 and CDR2: SGHTA, FQGTGA. The CDR3 consists of 14 residues. Trimming removed 4 bases from V and 9 bases from J, with 16 bases in between. Original data processing: Reference gene primer amplification in the assay estimated nucleated cell counts. Produced via immunoSEQ multiplex PCR; TCRdb's table is partial and in-frame only. V and J calls and clone size are given by that table; D and trimming were obtained from the DNA. The sample shows 150,000 to 200,000 clones, about three quarters of them seen only once.

The chain links TRBV7-3 to TRBJ2-1; tentative D call: TRBD1 (5 bases). Sequenced input: peripheral blood. This receptor was identified in a man between 65 and 85 years old with acute or convalescent COVID-19. Here the CDR3 reads CASSSPGLVGEQFF. For the CDR3, the DNA is TGTGCCAGCAGCTCCCCAGGGCTAGTGGGTGAGCAGTTCTTC.